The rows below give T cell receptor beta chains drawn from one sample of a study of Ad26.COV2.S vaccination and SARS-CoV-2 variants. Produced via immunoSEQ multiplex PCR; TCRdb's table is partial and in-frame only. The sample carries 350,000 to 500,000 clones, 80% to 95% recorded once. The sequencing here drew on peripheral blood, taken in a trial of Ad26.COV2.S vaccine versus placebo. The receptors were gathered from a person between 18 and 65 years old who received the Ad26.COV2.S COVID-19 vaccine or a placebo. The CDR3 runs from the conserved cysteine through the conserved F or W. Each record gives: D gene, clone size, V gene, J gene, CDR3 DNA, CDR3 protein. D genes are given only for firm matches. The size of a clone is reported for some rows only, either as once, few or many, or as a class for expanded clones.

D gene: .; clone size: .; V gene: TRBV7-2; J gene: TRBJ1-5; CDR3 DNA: TGTGCCAGCAGCTTAAGGGGGGGTTCTAGCAATCAGCCCCAGCATTTT; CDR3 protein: CASSLRGGSSNQPQHF
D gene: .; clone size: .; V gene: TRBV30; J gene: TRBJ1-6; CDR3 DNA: TGTGCCCCCTACCAGGGTCCTGGATCACCCCTCCACTTT; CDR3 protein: CAPYQGPGSPLHF
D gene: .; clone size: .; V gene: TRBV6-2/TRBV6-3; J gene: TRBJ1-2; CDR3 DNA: TGTGCCAGCAGTTTGACGGAACTGGGCTATGGCTACACCTTC; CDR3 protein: CASSLTELGYGYTF
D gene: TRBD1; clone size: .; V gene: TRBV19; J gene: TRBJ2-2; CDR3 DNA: TGTGCCAGTAGTGACAGGACAGGCGGGGAGCTGTTTTTT; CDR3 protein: CASSDRTGGELFF
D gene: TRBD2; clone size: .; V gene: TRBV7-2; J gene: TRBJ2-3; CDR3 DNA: TGTGCCAGCAGCCCTACTAGCGGGGCCACAGATACGCAGTATTTT; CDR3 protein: CASSPTSGATDTQYF
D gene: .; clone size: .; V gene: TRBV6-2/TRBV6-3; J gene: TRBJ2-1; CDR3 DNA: TGTGCCAGCAGTTACACCCTACGACAGATGTCCCCCTACAATGAGCAGTTCTTC; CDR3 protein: CASSYTLRQMSPYNEQFF
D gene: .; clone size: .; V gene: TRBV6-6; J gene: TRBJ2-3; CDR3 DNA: TGTGCCAGTAGCCCCGGCACAGATACGCAGTATTTT; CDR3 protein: CASSPGTDTQYF
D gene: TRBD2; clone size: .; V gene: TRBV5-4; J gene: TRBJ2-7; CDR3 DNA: TGTGCCAGCAGCTTGGGACTAGCGGCCTCCTACGAGCAGTACTTC; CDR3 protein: CASSLGLAASYEQYF
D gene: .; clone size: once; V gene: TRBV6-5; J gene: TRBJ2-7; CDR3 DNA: TGTGCCAGCGATACAGAGCTGCCTTACGAGCAGTACTTC; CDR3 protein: CASDTELPYEQYF
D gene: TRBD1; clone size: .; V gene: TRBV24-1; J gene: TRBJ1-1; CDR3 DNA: TGTGCCACCAGTGATCGCGACACCCGGGACAGGGGGCGCGCGGGGGTGGGCACTGAAGCTTTCTTT; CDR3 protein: CATSDRDTRDRGRAGVGTEAFF
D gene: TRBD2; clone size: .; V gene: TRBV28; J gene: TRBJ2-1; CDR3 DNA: TGTGCCAGCAGTTTACTATCTCTAGCGGGATCTGCCAATGAGCAGTTCTTC; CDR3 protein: CASSLLSLAGSANEQFF
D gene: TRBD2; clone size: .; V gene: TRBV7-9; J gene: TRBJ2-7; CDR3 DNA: TGTGCCAGCAGCTTAGTGGAAGCGGGAGTCTACGAGCAGTACTTC; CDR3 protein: CASSLVEAGVYEQYF
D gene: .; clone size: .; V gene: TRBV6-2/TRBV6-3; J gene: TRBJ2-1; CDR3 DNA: TGTGCCAGCAGTCAAAGGAAGCGGAGCTCCTACAATGAGCAGTTCTTC; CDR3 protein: CASSQRKRSSYNEQFF
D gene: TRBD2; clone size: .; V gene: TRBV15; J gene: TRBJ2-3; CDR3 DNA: TGTGCCACCAGCAGAGAGGGGCTAGCGGACACAGATACGCAGTATTTT; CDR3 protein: CATSREGLADTDTQYF
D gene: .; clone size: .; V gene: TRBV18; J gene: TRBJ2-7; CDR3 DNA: TGTGCCAGCTCACCACCCGGCAGGTCCTACGAGCAGTACTTC; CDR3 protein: CASSPPGRSYEQYF
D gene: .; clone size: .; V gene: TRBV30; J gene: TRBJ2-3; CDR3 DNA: TGTGCCTGGAGTGCGTCAGCGGCTTCCACAGATACGCAGTATTTT; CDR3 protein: CAWSASAASTDTQYF
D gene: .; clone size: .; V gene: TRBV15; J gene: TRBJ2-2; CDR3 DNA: TGTGCCACCAGCAGGCCTAGTCGCGGGGAGCTGTTTTTT; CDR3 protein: CATSRPSRGELFF
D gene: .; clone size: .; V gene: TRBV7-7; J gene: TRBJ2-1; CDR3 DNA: TGTGCCAGCAGCTTCAGGGTTGGCTCCTACAATGAGCAGTTCTTC; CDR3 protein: CASSFRVGSYNEQFF
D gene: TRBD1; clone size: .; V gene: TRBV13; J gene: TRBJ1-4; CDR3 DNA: TGTGCCAGCAGCCGGACAGGGGACTTTAAAAAACTGTTTTTT; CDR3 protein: CASSRTGDFKKLFF
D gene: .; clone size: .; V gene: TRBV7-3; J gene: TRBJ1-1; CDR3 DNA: TGTGCCAGCAGCTCCGGGGGGAACACTGAAGCTTTCTTT; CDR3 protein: CASSSGGNTEAFF
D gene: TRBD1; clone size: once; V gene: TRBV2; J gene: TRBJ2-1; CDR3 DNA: TGTGCCAGCAGTTTACAGGGGGGAACCTACAATGAGCAGTTCTTC; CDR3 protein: CASSLQGGTYNEQFF
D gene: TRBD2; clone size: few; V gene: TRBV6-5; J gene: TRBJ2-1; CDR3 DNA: TGTGCCAGCAGAGGACTAGCGGGTCTGTACAATGAGCAGTTCTTC; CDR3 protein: CASRGLAGLYNEQFF
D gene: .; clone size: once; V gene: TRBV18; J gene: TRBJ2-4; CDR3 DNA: TGTGCCAGCTCACCACCGGCAACCGCCAAAAACATTCAGTACTTC; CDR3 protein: CASSPPATAKNIQYF
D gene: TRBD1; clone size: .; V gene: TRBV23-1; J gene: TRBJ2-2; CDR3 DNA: TGCGCCAGCAGTCAATCGGCGGGACAGGGGGGGACCTACACCGGGGAGCTGTTTTTT; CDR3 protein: CASSQSAGQGGTYTGELFF
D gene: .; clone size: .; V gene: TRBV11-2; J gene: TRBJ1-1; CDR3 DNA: TGTGCCAGCAGTGGGCTTGGAGGGATGACGACTGAAGCTTTCTTT; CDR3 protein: CASSGLGGMTTEAFF
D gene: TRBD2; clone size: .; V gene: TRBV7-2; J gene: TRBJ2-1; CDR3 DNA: TGTGCCAGCAAGAAGACTAGCGGGAGGGTTTATGAGCAGTTCTTC; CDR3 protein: CASKKTSGRVYEQFF
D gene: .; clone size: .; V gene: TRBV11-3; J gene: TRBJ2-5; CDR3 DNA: TGTGCCAGCAGCCGGGAAAGGGGACAGACCCAGTACTTC; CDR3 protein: CASSRERGQTQYF
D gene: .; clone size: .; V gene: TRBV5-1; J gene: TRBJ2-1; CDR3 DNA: TGCGCCAGCAGCCAAACTCAGGGTCGATACAATGAGCAGTTCTTC; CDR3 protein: CASSQTQGRYNEQFF
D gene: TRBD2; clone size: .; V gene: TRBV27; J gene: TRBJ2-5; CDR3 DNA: TGTGCCAGCAGTTTAGGGACTAGCGGGAGGCAGACCCAGTACTTC; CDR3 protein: CASSLGTSGRQTQYF
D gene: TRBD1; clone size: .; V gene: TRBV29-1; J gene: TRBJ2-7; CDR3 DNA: TGCAGCGGACAGGGGGCGAATGACGAGCAGTACTTC; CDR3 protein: CSGQGANDEQYF
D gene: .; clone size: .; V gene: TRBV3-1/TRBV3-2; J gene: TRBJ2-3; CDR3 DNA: TGTGCCAGCAGCCAAGAATTCCAACTAGGCCCGATTGGGGATACGCAGTATTTT; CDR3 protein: CASSQEFQLGPIGDTQYF
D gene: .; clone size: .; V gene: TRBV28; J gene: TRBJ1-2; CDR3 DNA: TGTGCCAGCAGTCCCGGACTGGGTGGCTACACCTTC; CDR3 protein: CASSPGLGGYTF
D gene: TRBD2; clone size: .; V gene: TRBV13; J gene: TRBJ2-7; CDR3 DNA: TGTGCCAGCAGCCTGAGACTAGCGGGAGGCCCGTCCTACGAGCAGTACTTC; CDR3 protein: CASSLRLAGGPSYEQYF
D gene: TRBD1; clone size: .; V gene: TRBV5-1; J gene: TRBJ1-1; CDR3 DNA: TGCGCCAGCAGTCAGACAGGGGGCACTGAAGCTTTCTTT; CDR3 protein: CASSQTGGTEAFF
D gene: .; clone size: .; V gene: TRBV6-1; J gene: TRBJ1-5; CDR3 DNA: TGTGCCAGCAGTGAAGTGTGGGGTGTCCAGCCCCAGCATTTT; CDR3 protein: CASSEVWGVQPQHF
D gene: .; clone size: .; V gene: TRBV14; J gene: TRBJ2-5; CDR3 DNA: TGTGCCAGCAGCCCGCCCAACGGGACGAACCAAGAGACCCAGTACTTC; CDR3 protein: CASSPPNGTNQETQYF
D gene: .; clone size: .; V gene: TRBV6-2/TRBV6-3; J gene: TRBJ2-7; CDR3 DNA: TGTGCCAGCAGTATTCTCCGGGGCTACGAGCAGTACTTC; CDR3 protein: CASSILRGYEQYF
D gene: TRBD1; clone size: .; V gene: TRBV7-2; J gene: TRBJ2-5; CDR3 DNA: TGTGCCAGCAGCATCGGACAGGGGGCTGTCGGAGAGACCCAGTACTTC; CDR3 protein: CASSIGQGAVGETQYF
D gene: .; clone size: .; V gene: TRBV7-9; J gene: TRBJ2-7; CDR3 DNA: TGTGCCAGCAGCCCCCGAGGGGGTCCGAGTCTCGAGCAGTACTTC; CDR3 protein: CASSPRGGPSLEQYF
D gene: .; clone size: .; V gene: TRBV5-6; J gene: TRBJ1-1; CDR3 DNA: TGTGCCAGATCCCATGGGTCAAATTACACTGAAGCTTTCTTT; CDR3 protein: CARSHGSNYTEAFF
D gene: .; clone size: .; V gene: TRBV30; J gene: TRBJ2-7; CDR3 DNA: TGTGCCTGGTCTCCGGGACACAACTACGAGCAGTACTTC; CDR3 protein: CAWSPGHNYEQYF
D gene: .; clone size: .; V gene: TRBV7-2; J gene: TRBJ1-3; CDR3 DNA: TGTGCCAGCAGCCTCTCCGTGGCAGGGGGAAACACCATATATTTT; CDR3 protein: CASSLSVAGGNTIYF
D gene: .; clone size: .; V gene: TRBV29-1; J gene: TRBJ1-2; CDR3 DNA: TGCAGCGTGGGGGGTCTACTCACTCAAAATGGCTACACCTTC; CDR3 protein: CSVGGLLTQNGYTF
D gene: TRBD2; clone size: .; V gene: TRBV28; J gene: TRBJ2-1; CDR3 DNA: TGTGCCAGCAGTTTAGGGACTAGCGGGAGGGATGAGCAGTTCTTC; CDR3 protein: CASSLGTSGRDEQFF
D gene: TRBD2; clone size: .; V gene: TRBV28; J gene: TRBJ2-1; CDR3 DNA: TGTGCCAGCCAGTCCGGGACTAGCGGGGTTTACAATGAGCAGTTCTTC; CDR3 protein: CASQSGTSGVYNEQFF
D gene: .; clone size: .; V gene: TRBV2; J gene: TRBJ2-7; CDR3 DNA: TGTGCCAGCAGTGAAAGTTTGCTAGTCCTCTACGAGCAGTACTTC; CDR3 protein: CASSESLLVLYEQYF
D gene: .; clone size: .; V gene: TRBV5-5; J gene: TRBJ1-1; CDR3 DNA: TGTGCCAGCAGCTCGTTGATGAACACTGAAGCTTTCTTT; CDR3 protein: CASSSLMNTEAFF
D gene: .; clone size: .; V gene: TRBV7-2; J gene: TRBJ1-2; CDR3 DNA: TGTGCCAGCAGCAGATTTGACTATGGCTACACCTTC; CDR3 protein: CASSRFDYGYTF
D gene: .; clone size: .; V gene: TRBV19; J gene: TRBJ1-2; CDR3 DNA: TGTGCCAGTAGTATCGGAACGAACGACTATGGCTACACCTTC; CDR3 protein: CASSIGTNDYGYTF
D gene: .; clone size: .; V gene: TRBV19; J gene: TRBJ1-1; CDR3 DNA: TGTGCCAGTAGTCCCAGACAGGTGAACACTGAAGCTTTCTTT; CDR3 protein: CASSPRQVNTEAFF